Included here is one T cell receptor (beta chain) sequence, with context. Its antigen is currently unknown. This entry is derived from a study of T-cell reconstitution after alpha-beta-depleted transplantation in children. Preparation of the TCRbeta library used unique molecular identifiers. MiXCR, applied by TCRdb to the PCR reads, yields one record per CDR3 protein. This table holds roughly 670,000 distinct CDR3 sequences, around 13% found once. CDR3 length equals 14 residues. The germline V and J ends were trimmed by 6 bases and 2 bases, with 14 bases remaining between them. Study findings and constraints: The study traced high day-60 TCRbeta diversity in some patients to surviving recipient T cells and thymic progenitors. Fresh T-cell production supplied most of the T-cell counts and diversity seen one year after transplant.

The sample in question was PBMCs, obtained before TCRalphabeta/CD19-depleted stem cell transplant. The chain employs TRBV12-3 or TRBV12-4 and TRBJ2-7; D is unresolved. The TCR sequence derives from a girl aged 2-10 years with congenital amegakaryocytic thrombocytopenia, due to receive a stem cell transplant. The CDR3 sequence: CASSLLGPTYEQYF. The CDR3 DNA reads TGTGCCAGCAGCCTCCTTGGTCCCACCTACGAGCAGTACTTC.